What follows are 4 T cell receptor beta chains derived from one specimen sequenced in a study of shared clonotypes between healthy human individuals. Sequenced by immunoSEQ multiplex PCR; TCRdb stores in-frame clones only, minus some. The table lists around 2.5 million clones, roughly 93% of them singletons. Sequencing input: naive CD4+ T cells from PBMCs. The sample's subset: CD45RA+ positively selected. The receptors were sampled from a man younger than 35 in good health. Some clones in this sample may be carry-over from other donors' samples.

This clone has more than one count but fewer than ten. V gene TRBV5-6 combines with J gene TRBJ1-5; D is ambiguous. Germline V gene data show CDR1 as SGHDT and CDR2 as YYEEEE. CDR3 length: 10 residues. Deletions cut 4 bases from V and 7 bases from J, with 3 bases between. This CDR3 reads CASSGQPQHF. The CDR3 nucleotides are TGTGCCAGCAGCGGGCAGCCCCAGCATTTT.

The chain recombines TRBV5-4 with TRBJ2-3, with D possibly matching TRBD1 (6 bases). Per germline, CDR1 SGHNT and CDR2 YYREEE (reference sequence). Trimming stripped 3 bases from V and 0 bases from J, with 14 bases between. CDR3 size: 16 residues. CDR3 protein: CASSSYGQPSTDTQYF. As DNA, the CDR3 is TGTGCCAGCAGCTCGTACGGACAGCCGAGCACAGATACGCAGTATTTT.

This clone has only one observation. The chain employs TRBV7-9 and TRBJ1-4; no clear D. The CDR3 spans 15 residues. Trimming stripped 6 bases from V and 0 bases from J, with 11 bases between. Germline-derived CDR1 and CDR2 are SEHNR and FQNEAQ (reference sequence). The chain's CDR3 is CASRAVDATNEKLFF. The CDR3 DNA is TGTGCCAGCAGGGCCGTAGATGCAACTAATGAAAAACTGTTTTTT.

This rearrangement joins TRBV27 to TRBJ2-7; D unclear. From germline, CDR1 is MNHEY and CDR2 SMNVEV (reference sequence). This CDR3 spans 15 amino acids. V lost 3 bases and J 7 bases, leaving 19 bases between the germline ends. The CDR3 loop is CASSLFGEGGMEQYF. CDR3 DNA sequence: TGTGCCAGCAGTTTGTTTGGCGAAGGTGGTATGGAGCAGTACTTC.